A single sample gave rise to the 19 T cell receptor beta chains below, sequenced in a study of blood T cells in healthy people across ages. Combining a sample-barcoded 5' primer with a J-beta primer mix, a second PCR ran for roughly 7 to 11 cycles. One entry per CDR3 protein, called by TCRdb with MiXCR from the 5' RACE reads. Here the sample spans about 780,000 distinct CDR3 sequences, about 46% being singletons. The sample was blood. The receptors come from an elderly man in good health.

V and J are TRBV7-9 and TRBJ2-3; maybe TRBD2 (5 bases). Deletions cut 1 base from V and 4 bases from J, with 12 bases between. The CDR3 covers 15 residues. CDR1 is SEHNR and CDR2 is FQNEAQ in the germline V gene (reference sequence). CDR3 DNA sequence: TGTGCCAGCAGCTTAGTGGCGGAGGACTCAGATACGCAGTATTTT. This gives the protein CASSLVAEDSDTQYF.

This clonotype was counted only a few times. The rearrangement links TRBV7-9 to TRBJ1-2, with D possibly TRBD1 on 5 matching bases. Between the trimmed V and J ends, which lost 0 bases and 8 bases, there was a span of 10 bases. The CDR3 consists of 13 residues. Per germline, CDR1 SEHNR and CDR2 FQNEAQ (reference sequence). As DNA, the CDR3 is TGTGCCAGCAGCTTAGCGGGGGTATCCGGCTACACCTTC. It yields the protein CASSLAGVSGYTF.

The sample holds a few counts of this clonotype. This chain's CDR3 is CASSLTSGQGTEQYF. The CDR3 bases are TGCGCCAGCAGCTTGACCTCGGGACAGGGAACCGAGCAGTACTTC. The V call is TRBV5-1, the J call TRBJ2-7; 9 nucleotides align to TRBD1. The CDR3 spans 15 residues. Germline CDR1 SGHRS, CDR2 YFSETQ. Unmatched junction bases numbered 8, after V lost 1 base and J lost 6 bases.

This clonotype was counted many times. CDR3 nucleotides: TGTGCCTCCTCGCCAACGGGATTCGATTCACCCCTCCACTTT. It codes for CASSPTGFDSPLHF. This chain connects TRBV25-1 to TRBJ1-6; D not certain. This CDR3 spans 14 amino acids. Looked up from germline, CDR1 is MGHDK and CDR2 is SYGVNS. V lost 11 bases to trimming and J lost 8 bases, with 19 bases between them.

DNA of the CDR3: TGTGCCAGCAGTTCGGAAAAGCGGGGGGGAAGAACAGATACGCAGTATTTT. It translates to CASSSEKRGGRTDTQYF. The rearrangement links TRBV12-3 or TRBV12-4 to TRBJ2-3, with 10 bases matching TRBD2. The CDR3 runs 17 residues. J lost 3 bases, V lost 4 bases, and 10 bases had no gene match.

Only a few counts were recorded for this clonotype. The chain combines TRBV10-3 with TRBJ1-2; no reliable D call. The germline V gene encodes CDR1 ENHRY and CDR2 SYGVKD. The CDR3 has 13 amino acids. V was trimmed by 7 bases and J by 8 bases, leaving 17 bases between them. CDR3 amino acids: CAIKDIPLGGYTF. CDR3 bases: TGTGCCATCAAGGATATCCCCCTCGGCGGCTACACCTTC.

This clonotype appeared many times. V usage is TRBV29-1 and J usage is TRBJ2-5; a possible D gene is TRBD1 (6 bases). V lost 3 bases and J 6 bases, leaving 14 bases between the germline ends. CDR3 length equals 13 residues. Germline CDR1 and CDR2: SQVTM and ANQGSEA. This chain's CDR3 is CSVDARGVQTQYF. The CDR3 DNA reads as TGCAGCGTTGATGCCAGGGGCGTCCAGACCCAGTACTTC. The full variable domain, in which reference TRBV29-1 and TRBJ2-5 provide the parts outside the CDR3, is SAVISQKPSRDICQRGTSLTIQCQVDSQVTMMFWYRQQPGQSLTLIATANQGSEATYESGFVIDKFPISRPNLTFSTLTVSNMSPEDSSIYLCSVDARGVQTQYFGPGTRLLVL.

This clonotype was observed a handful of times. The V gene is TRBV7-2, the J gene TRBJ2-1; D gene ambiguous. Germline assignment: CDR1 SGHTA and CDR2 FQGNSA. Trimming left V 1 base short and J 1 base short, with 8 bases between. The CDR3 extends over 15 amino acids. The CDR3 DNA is TGTGCCAGCAGCTTAGTAACGCCTTCCTACAATGAGCAGTTCTTC. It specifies CASSLVTPSYNEQFF.

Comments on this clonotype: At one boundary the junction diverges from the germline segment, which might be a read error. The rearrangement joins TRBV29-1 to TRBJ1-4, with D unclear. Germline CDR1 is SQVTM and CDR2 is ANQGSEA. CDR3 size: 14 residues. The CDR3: CSVVYGKTNEKLFF. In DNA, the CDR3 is TGCAGCGTTGTGTATGGGAAAACTAATGAAAAGCTGTTTTTT.

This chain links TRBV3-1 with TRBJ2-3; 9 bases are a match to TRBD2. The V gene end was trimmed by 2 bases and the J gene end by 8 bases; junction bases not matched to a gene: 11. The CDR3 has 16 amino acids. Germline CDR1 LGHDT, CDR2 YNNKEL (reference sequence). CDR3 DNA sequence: TGTGCCAGCAGCCAAAGCCTAGCGGGAAACCCAGCTACGCAGTATTTT. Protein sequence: CASSQSLAGNPATQYF.

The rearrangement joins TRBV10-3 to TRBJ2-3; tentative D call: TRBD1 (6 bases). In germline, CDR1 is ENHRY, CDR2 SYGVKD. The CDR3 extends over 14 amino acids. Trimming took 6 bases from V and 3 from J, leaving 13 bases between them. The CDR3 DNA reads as TGTGCCATCAGCCCGGGGACACAAACAGATACGCAGTATTTT. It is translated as CAISPGTQTDTQYF.

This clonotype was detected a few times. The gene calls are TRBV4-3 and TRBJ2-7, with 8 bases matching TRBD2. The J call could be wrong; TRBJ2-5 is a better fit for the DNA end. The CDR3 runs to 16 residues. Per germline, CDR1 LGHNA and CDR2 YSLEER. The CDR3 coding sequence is TGCGCCAGCAGCCAAGATCTTTCGGGAGGGGGGGAGACCCAGTACTTC. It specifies CASSQDLSGGGETQYF.

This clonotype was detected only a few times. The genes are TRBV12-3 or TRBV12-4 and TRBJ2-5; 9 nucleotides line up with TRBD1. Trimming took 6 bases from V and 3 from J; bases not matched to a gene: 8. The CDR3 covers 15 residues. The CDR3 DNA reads TGTGCCAGCAGAGAGGGACAGGGAATAGAAGAGACCCAGTACTTC. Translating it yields CASREGQGIEETQYF.

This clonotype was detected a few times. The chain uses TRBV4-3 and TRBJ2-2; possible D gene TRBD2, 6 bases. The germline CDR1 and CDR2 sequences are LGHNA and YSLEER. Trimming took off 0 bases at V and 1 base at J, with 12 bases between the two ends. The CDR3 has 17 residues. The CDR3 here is CASSQDGVAENTGELFF. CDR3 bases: TGCGCCAGCAGCCAAGATGGGGTAGCGGAGAACACCGGGGAGCTGTTTTTT.

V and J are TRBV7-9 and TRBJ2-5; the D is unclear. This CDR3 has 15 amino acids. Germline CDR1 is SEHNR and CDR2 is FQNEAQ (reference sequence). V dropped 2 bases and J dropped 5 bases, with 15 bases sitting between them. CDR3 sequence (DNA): TGTGCCAGCAGCTTAAGCACGAACCCCCTGGAGACCCAGTACTTC. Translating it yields CASSLSTNPLETQYF. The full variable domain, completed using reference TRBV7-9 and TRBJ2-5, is DTGVSQNPRHKITKRGQNVTFRCDPISEHNRLYWYRQTLGQGPEFLTYFQNEAQLEKSRLLSDRFSAERPKGSFSTLEIQRTEQGDSAMYLCASSLSTNPLETQYFGPGTRLLVL.

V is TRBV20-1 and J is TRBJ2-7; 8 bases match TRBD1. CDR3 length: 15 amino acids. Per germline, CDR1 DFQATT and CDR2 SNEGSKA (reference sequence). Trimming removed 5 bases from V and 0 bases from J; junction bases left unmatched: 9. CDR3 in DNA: TGCAGTGCTGGGAACCGGGACAGGAGCTCCTACGAGCAGTACTTC. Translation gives CSAGNRDRSSYEQYF.

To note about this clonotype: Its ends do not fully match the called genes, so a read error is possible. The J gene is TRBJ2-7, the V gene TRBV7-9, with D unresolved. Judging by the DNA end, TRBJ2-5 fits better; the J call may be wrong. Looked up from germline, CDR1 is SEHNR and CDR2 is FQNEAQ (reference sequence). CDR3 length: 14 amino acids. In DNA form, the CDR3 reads TGTGCCGGCAGCTTAGAAGGTAGACAAGAGACCCAGTACTTC. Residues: CAGSLEGRQETQYF.

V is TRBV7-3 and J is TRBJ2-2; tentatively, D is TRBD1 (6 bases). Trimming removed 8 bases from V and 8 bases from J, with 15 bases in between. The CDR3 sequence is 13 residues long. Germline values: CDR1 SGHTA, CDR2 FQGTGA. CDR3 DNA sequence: TGTGCCAGCCGTCTGGGGGCCGCAGGGGAGCTGTTTTTT. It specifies CASRLGAAGELFF. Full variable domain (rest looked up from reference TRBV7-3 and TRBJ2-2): GAGVSQTPSNKVTEKGKYVELRCDPISGHTALYWYRQSLGQGPEFLIYFQGTGAADDSGLPNDRFFAVRPEGSVSTLKIQRTERGDSAVYLCASRLGAAGELFFGEGSRLTVL.

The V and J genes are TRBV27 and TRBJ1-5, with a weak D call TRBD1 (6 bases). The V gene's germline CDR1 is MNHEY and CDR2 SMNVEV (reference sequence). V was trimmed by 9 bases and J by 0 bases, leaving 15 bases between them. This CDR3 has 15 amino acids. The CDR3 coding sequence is TGTGCCAGTAGGGACACCTCCCTTAGCAATCAGCCCCAGCATTTT. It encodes CASRDTSLSNQPQHF.